Listed here are 13 T cell receptor beta chains from one sample, sequenced in a study of T cell responses to AZD1222 COVID-19 vaccine. TCRdb's copy holds only in-frame clones and misses some; the assay was immunoSEQ multiplex PCR. The data contain approximately 80,000 clones, just under 90% of them singletons. The sample in question was peripheral blood, obtained on day 0 of AZD1222 vaccination. These TCRs come from an adult in good health.

J is TRBJ2-5 and V is TRBV11-3; D gene unclear. Between the trimmed V and J ends, which lost 5 bases and 5 bases, there was a span of 12 bases. Per germline, CDR1 SGHNT and CDR2 YENEEA. This CDR3 has 13 residues. This CDR3 is CASSRTLRETQYF. CDR3 in DNA: TGTGCCAGCAGCAGGACCTTGAGGGAGACCCAGTACTTC.

V is TRBV27 and J is TRBJ1-1; TRBD1 is a possible D gene (5 bases). This CDR3 spans 14 amino acids. V was pared by 6 bases and J by 5 bases, with 16 bases between. Germline lookup yields CDR1 MNHEY and CDR2 SMNVEV (reference sequence). In DNA form, the CDR3 reads TGTGCCAGCAGGGGGTGGACATGGGTAACTGAAGCTTTCTTT. This gives the protein CASRGWTWVTEAFF.

V and J are TRBV11-3 and TRBJ1-6; D gene uncertain. CDR1 is SGHNT and CDR2 is YENEEA in the germline V gene. V lost 5 bases and J lost 10, with 18 bases in between. The CDR3 has 15 amino acids. The CDR3 spells CASSGRASLGSPLHF. The CDR3 DNA reads TGTGCCAGCAGCGGACGGGCCTCCCTGGGGTCACCCCTCCACTTT.

This clone was detected once. The J gene is TRBJ2-3, the V gene TRBV5-1; 13 positions match TRBD2. CDR1 is SGHRS and CDR2 is YFSETQ in the germline V gene. Trimming took 2 bases from V and 4 from J; bases not matched to a gene: 4. This CDR3 spans 16 amino acids. CDR3 nucleotide sequence: TGCGCCAGCAGCTTACTAGCGGGGGGGCCGGCAGATACGCAGTATTTT. Its translation is CASSLLAGGPADTQYF.

V and J are TRBV9 and TRBJ1-3, with D maybe TRBD1 (5 bases). The V gene lost 0 bases and the J gene lost 0 bases, with 10 bases spanning the gap. The germline V gene encodes CDR1 SGDLS and CDR2 YYNGEE. This CDR3 contains 16 residues. The CDR3 nucleotides are TGTGCCAGCAGCGTAGGCCAGGGACGCTCTGGAAACACCATATATTTT. Translated: CASSVGQGRSGNTIYF.

The chain couples TRBV2 to TRBJ1-2, with D maybe TRBD1 (5 bases). The CDR3 consists of 13 residues. V shed 4 bases and J shed 3 bases, with 9 bases lying between them. CDR1 and CDR2 (germline): SNHLY, FYNNEI. CDR3 sequence reads: CASSVVGDYGYTF. The CDR3 nucleotides read TGTGCCAGCAGTGTTGTGGGGGACTATGGCTACACCTTC.

The rearrangement uses TRBV19 and TRBJ2-7; possibly TRBD1 for D (6 bases). This CDR3 has 16 residues. Trimming left V 1 base short and J 2 bases short, with 15 bases between. Per the germline V gene, CDR1 is LNHDA and CDR2 is SQIVND (reference sequence). CDR3 bases: TGTGCCAGTAGTATAGGGCCGGACAGCAGGACCTACGAGCAGTACTTC. It yields the protein CASSIGPDSRTYEQYF.

The chain links TRBV11-3 to TRBJ1-1, with TRBD1 matching 10 bases. CDR3 length: 15 amino acids. Unmatched junction bases numbered 9, after V lost 4 bases and J lost 7 bases. Germline CDR1 is SGHNT and CDR2 is YENEEA. The CDR3 DNA is TGTGCCAGCAGCTCCCCAAGGACAGGGGGTAATGAAGCTTTCTTT. This encodes CASSSPRTGGNEAFF. The full variable domain, completed using reference TRBV11-3 and TRBJ1-1, is EAGVVQSPRYKIIEKKQPVAFWCNPISGHNTLYWYLQNLGQGPELLIRYENEEAVDDSQLPKDRFSAERLKGVDSTLKIQPAELGDSAVYLCASSSPRTGGNEAFFGQGTRLTVV.

The V gene is TRBV5-6, the J gene TRBJ2-7, with D perhaps matching TRBD1 (5 bases). Trimming pared 4 bases from V and 1 base from J, leaving 12 bases between. The V gene's germline CDR1 is SGHDT and CDR2 YYEEEE. The CDR3 runs to 14 residues. CDR3 sequence: CASSAGIPSYEQYF. The CDR3 DNA reads as TGTGCCAGCAGCGCAGGGATTCCTTCCTACGAGCAGTACTTC.

The rearrangement joins TRBV6-1 to TRBJ2-7; D unresolved. Germline loops: CDR1 MNHNS, CDR2 SASEGT. The CDR3 loop spans 18 amino acids. V lost 4 bases and J 2 bases, leaving 24 bases between the germline ends. As DNA, the CDR3 is TGTGCCAGCAGTGGGCAGGTACGGCCCGGGCTCCCCGCCTACGAGCAGTACTTC. Amino acids: CASSGQVRPGLPAYEQYF.

The chain links TRBV7-9 to TRBJ1-6, with a possible D match to TRBD1 (5 bases). Germline CDR1 and CDR2: SEHNR and FQNEAQ (reference sequence). V was cut by 2 bases and J by 9 bases, with 11 bases left in between. The CDR3 totals 14 residues. DNA for the CDR3: TGTGCCAGCAGCTTACCAGGGTCGGGTTCACCCCTCCACTTT. It translates to CASSLPGSGSPLHF.

The chain recombines TRBV2 with TRBJ2-1; D gene unclear. From germline, CDR1 is SNHLY and CDR2 FYNNEI. The CDR3 length is 16 residues. Between the trimmed V and J ends, which lost 3 bases and 0 bases, there was a span of 12 bases. The CDR3 spells CASSDSPISSYNEQFF. The CDR3 bases are TGTGCCAGCAGTGATTCACCGATAAGCTCCTACAATGAGCAGTTCTTC.

V gene TRBV4-2 combines with J gene TRBJ2-7, with TRBD1 matching over 9 bases. This CDR3 is built from 16 residues. Trimming cost V 3 bases and J 10 bases; bases outside gene matches: 16. The germline V gene encodes CDR1 LGHNA and CDR2 YNFKEQ. The CDR3 here is CASSQDTGGGRGKQYF. CDR3 DNA sequence: TGTGCCAGCAGCCAGGACACAGGGGGCGGACGGGGTAAACAGTACTTC.